Below are 29 T cell receptor beta chains sequenced from a single sample in a study of shared T cell receptors in the human thymus. Data came from immunoSEQ multiplex PCR; TCRdb stores just in-frame clones and leaves some out. The sample lists fewer than 700,000 clones, more than 75% occurring once. These data were likewise used in another study, on human thymus T cells.

The sample taken for sequencing was thymocytes. Receptors were obtained from a boy under two years old with a congenital heart defect.

The chain carries TRBV2 and TRBJ2-5; the D is unclear. Trimming removed 6 bases from V and 6 bases from J, with 23 bases in between. CDR1 is SNHLY, CDR2 FYNNEI, per germline. This CDR3 contains 16 residues. The CDR3 spells CASSELGDTFLQTQYF. CDR3 coding DNA: TGTGCCAGCAGCGAGCTTGGCGACACTTTCTTACAGACCCAGTACTTC.

The chain recombines TRBV4-3 with TRBJ2-5, with TRBD2 identical over 14 bases. The J call is doubtful: the DNA matches TRBJ2-7 better. Germline assignment: CDR1 LGHNA and CDR2 YSLEER. The CDR3 sequence is 16 residues long. CDR3 amino acids: CASSRGTSGSSHEQYF. In DNA, the CDR3 is TGCGCCAGCAGCAGGGGGACTAGCGGGAGTTCCCACGAGCAGTACTTC.

CDR3 nucleotide sequence: TGCGCCAGCAGCCCGGGGTGGGGGGGCTACGAGCAGTACTTC. This codes for CASSPGWGGYEQYF. V gene TRBV23-1 combines with J gene TRBJ2-7, with 7 bases identical to TRBD2. TRBV23-1 is labeled an ORF, and its function is uncertain. The CDR3 is 14 amino acids. The junction had 8 bases not matched to a gene; V was cut back by 6 bases and J by 3 bases.

The chain recombines TRBV27 with TRBJ2-1; TRBD2 matches 8 bases. Germline CDR1 and CDR2: MNHEY and SMNVEV (reference sequence). There are 18 residues in the CDR3. J lost 3 bases, V lost 4 bases, and 14 bases had no gene match. CDR3 sequence (DNA): TGTGCCAGCAGTTCCGGGACTAGGAGGGGCCTTTTCTACAATGAGCAGTTCTTC. Translating it yields CASSSGTRRGLFYNEQFF.

This sequence joins TRBV14 and TRBJ1-2; D remains unclear. The germline V gene has CDR1 SGHDN and CDR2 FVKESK. There are 15 residues in the CDR3. V lost 4 bases and J 8 bases, leaving 20 bases between the germline ends. The CDR3, as DNA: TGTGCCAGCAGCCCAGAAGGTCGGGTTGCGAGCGGCTACACCTTC. This sequence encodes CASSPEGRVASGYTF.

The V gene is TRBV7-9, the J gene TRBJ1-2, with TRBD1 as a possible D gene (5 bases). The CDR3 extends over 13 amino acids. Germline lookup yields CDR1 SEHNR and CDR2 FQNEAQ (reference sequence). V was cut by 6 bases and J by 3 bases, with 11 bases left in between. CDR3 sequence reads: CASRGGNDYGYTF. The CDR3 region has the DNA TGTGCCAGCAGGGGGGGGAATGACTATGGCTACACCTTC.

This chain links TRBV7-2 with TRBJ2-7; 8 bases are a match to TRBD2. The V gene end was trimmed by 1 base and the J gene end by 0 bases; junction bases not matched to a gene: 14. The CDR3 contains 19 residues. CDR1 and CDR2 from the germline V gene are SGHTA and FQGNSA. CDR3 loop: CASSLGLAGRGGSSYEQYF. The CDR3, as DNA: TGTGCCAGCAGCTTAGGGTTGGCAGGGCGCGGGGGGAGCTCCTACGAGCAGTACTTC.

The chain employs TRBV28 and TRBJ2-7; 9 bases match TRBD1. Germline V gene data show CDR1 as MDHEN and CDR2 as SYDVKM. Unmatched junction bases numbered 15, after V lost 6 bases and J lost 12 bases. The CDR3 is made up of 14 amino acids. CDR3 amino acids: CASSPRDREGEWYF. The CDR3 DNA reads TGTGCCAGCAGCCCCCGGGACAGGGAAGGGGAGTGGTACTTC.

This chain links TRBV7-8 with TRBJ2-1; 11 bases are a match to TRBD1. Germline V gene data show CDR1 as SGHVS and CDR2 as FQNEAQ. Trimming at V came to 4 bases and at J to 7 bases, leaving 12 bases not matched to a gene. The CDR3 totals 17 residues. CDR3 region: CASSYSFTDRGRNEQFF. The CDR3 DNA reads as TGTGCCAGCAGCTACAGTTTCACGGACAGGGGGCGTAATGAGCAGTTCTTC.

This clone has more than one count but fewer than ten. V usage is TRBV28 and J usage is TRBJ2-5; 11 nucleotides match TRBD1. Germline trimming cut 8 bases from V and 2 bases from J; bases unmatched to any gene: 16. This CDR3 contains 18 residues. The germline V gene has CDR1 MDHEN and CDR2 SYDVKM. The CDR3 DNA follows: TGTGCCAGCCACCAGGGGACAGGGGGAAGGGGTGTGCAAGAGACCCAGTACTTC. Its translation is CASHQGTGGRGVQETQYF.

The chain uses TRBV14 and TRBJ2-1, with TRBD2 identical over 7 bases. The CDR3 totals 16 residues. Losses at the gene ends were 4 bases for V and 3 bases for J; bases not matched to a gene: 9. Germline CDR1 reads SGHDN; CDR2 reads FVKESK. This CDR3 reads CASSRLGREGYNEQFF. DNA of the CDR3: TGTGCCAGCAGCCGGTTGGGGAGGGAGGGCTACAATGAGCAGTTCTTC.

The chain uses TRBV7-9 and TRBJ1-2; the match to TRBD1 covers 9 bases. This CDR3 comprises 18 residues. Germline V gene data show CDR1 as SEHNR and CDR2 as FQNEAQ (reference sequence). The junction had 17 bases not matched to a gene; V was cut back by 4 bases and J by 5 bases. The CDR3 reads CASSWKSGTGYLGYGYTF. The CDR3 nucleotides are TGTGCCAGCAGCTGGAAATCCGGGACAGGGTATCTTGGGTATGGCTACACCTTC.

This chain joins TRBV4-3 and TRBJ2-1, with D uncertain. Deletions cut 1 base from V and 5 bases from J, with 9 bases between. The CDR3 sequence is 14 residues long. Germline V gene data show CDR1 as LGHNA and CDR2 as YSLEER. The CDR3 sequence: CASSQGFTDNEQFF. The CDR3 DNA reads TGCGCCAGCAGCCAAGGCTTCACAGACAATGAGCAGTTCTTC.

V is TRBV5-1 and J is TRBJ2-5, with 9 bases identical to TRBD2. The J segment lost 1 base and the V segment lost 0 bases, leaving 7 bases of the junction unmatched. The CDR3 is made up of 17 amino acids. Germline lookup yields CDR1 SGHRS and CDR2 YFSETQ. The CDR3 nucleotides are TGCGCCAGCAGCTTGGTACGTCTAGCGGGAATCCAAGAGACCCAGTACTTC. Translation: CASSLVRLAGIQETQYF.

CDR3 coding DNA: TGTGCCAGCAGTTTGACTACGATATACAATGAGCAGTTCTTC. Translation gives CASSLTTIYNEQFF. The chain recombines TRBV28 with TRBJ2-1; TRBD2 is a possible D gene (5 bases). CDR1 and CDR2 from the germline V gene are MDHEN and SYDVKM. The length of the CDR3 is 14 residues. V lost 3 bases and J 4 bases, leaving 10 bases between the germline ends. Combining the CDR3 with reference TRBV28 and TRBJ2-1 gives the whole variable domain DVKVTQSSRYLVKRTGEKVFLECVQDMDHENMFWYRQDPGLGLRLIYFSYDVKMKEKGDIPEGYSVSREKKERFSLILESASTNQTSMYLCASSLTTIYNEQFFGPGTRLTVL.

This clone was detected only a few times. This chain joins TRBV18 and TRBJ2-5, with 9 bases that match TRBD2. The junction had 3 bases not matched to a gene; V was cut back by 3 bases and J by 4 bases. This CDR3 region has 14 residues. Looked up from germline, CDR1 is KGHSH and CDR2 is LQKENI. The CDR3 region is CASSPSGSAETQYF. The CDR3 DNA sequence: TGTGCCAGCTCACCTAGCGGGAGCGCAGAGACCCAGTACTTC.

This chain links TRBV19 with TRBJ2-1; TRBD1 might be the D (5 bases). CDR3 length: 13 residues. Germline CDR1 LNHDA, CDR2 SQIVND (reference sequence). Trimming shortened V by 1 base and J by 9 bases, and 10 bases separated the two germline ends. CDR3 in amino acids: CASSIGGRGEQFF. CDR3 coding DNA: TGTGCCAGTAGTATAGGGGGAAGGGGTGAGCAGTTCTTC. Drawing the rest from reference TRBV19 and TRBJ2-1, the complete variable domain is DGGITQSPKYLFRKEGQNVTLSCEQNLNHDAMYWYRQDPGQGLRLIYYSQIVNDFQKGDIAEGYSVSREKKESFPLTVTSAQKNPTAFYLCASSIGGRGEQFFGPGTRLTVL.

V is TRBV6-6 and J is TRBJ2-2; TRBD2 is a possible D gene (5 bases). CDR1 and CDR2 (germline): MNHNY, SVGAGI (reference sequence). This CDR3 contains 13 residues. V was clipped by 5 bases and J by 3 bases, with 7 bases between them. The chain's CDR3 is CASSPGDTGELFF. The CDR3 DNA reads as TGTGCCAGCAGTCCCGGGGACACCGGGGAGCTGTTTTTT.

The V gene is TRBV4-1, the J gene TRBJ2-7, with D possibly matching TRBD1 (6 bases). V gave up 1 base and J gave up 5 bases, with 12 bases separating them. The CDR3 loop spans 14 amino acids. Germline values: CDR1 MGHRA, CDR2 YSYEKL. The CDR3 loop reads CASSQGAGVHEQYF. In nucleotides, the CDR3 is TGCGCCAGCAGCCAAGGGGCAGGGGTCCACGAGCAGTACTTC.

This chain uses TRBV10-3 with TRBJ2-5, with 7 bases lining up with TRBD1. J was trimmed by 2 bases and V by 2 bases; bases with no gene match: 5. This CDR3 is 15 amino acids long. CDR1 ENHRY and CDR2 SYGVKD come from the germline V gene. The DNA for the CDR3 is TGTGCCATCAGTGAGGATGGGACAGTTCAAGAGACCCAGTACTTC. Residues: CAISEDGTVQETQYF.

In this sample, this clone turned up once. The chain carries TRBV7-3 and TRBJ2-2; maybe TRBD2 (7 bases). Trimming removed 5 bases at V and 4 bases at J, with 11 bases between. CDR1 SGHTA and CDR2 FQGTGA come from the germline V gene. The CDR3 runs to 14 residues. This CDR3 is CASSARGPTGELFF. Written as DNA, the CDR3 is TGTGCCAGCAGCGCGCGGGGGCCCACCGGGGAGCTGTTTTTT.

The J gene is TRBJ1-5, the V gene TRBV6-1; TRBD1 matches 8 bases. Germline V gives CDR1 MNHNS, CDR2 SASEGT. Unmatched junction bases numbered 8, after V lost 4 bases and J lost 6 bases. The CDR3 length is 15 residues. The CDR3 nucleotides are TGTGCCAGCAGTGGGACAGGGATTCGTGGTCAGCCCCAGCATTTT. Its protein is CASSGTGIRGQPQHF.

The chain links TRBV4-3 to TRBJ2-1, with D possibly being TRBD2 (6 bases). CDR1 is LGHNA and CDR2 is YSLEER in the germline V gene. This CDR3 spans 15 amino acids. Trimming shortened V by 3 bases and J by 2 bases, and 11 bases separated the two germline ends. As DNA, the CDR3 is TGCGCCAGCAGCCAGGCTAGCGATCCCTACAATGAGCAGTTCTTC. This translates into CASSQASDPYNEQFF.

The rearrangement uses TRBV28 and TRBJ1-5; 7 bases line up with TRBD1. After removal of 4 bases from V and 0 bases from J, the junction contained 6 bases not matched to a gene. This CDR3 contains 16 residues. Germline-derived CDR1 and CDR2 are MDHEN and SYDVKM. The CDR3 sequence is CASSYRDSDSNQPQHF. CDR3 DNA: TGTGCCAGCAGTTACCGGGACAGTGATAGCAATCAGCCCCAGCATTTT.

This chain joins TRBV4-1 and TRBJ2-7, with D tentatively TRBD2 (5 bases). The CDR3 loop spans 15 amino acids. The germline V and J ends were trimmed by 0 bases and 0 bases, with 9 bases remaining between them. Per germline, CDR1 MGHRA and CDR2 YSYEKL. CDR3 sequence reads: CASSQDPGVSYEQYF. DNA of the CDR3: TGCGCCAGCAGCCAAGATCCCGGGGTCTCCTACGAGCAGTACTTC.

The gene calls are TRBV25-1 and TRBJ2-1; 9 bases are a match to TRBD2. Germline V gives CDR1 MGHDK, CDR2 SYGVNS. Trimming cost V 6 bases and J 9 bases; bases outside gene matches: 12. The CDR3 has 15 residues. The CDR3 spells CASSRTGTSNVEQFF. The CDR3 nucleotides are TGTGCCAGCAGCCGAACCGGGACTAGCAATGTTGAGCAGTTCTTC.

The V gene is TRBV12-5, the J gene TRBJ2-2; the match to TRBD1 covers 7 bases. Germline V CDR1 and CDR2: LGHNT, FRNRAP. This CDR3 contains 15 residues. V shed 6 bases and J 5 bases; nucleotides not matched to a gene: 9. CDR3 residues: CASGSTGESTGELFF. Written as DNA, the CDR3 is TGTGCTAGTGGCTCCACAGGGGAAAGTACCGGGGAGCTGTTTTTT.

The rearrangement joins TRBV7-9 to TRBJ2-7, with 14 bases aligning to TRBD2. The V and J ends lost 2 bases and 2 bases, in that order; junction bases with no gene match: 2. Germline CDR1 and CDR2: SEHNR and FQNEAQ (reference sequence). The CDR3 has 16 amino acids. The CDR3 coding sequence is TGTGCCAGCAGCTTACTGGGACTAGCGGGGGCCTACGAGCAGTACTTC. The encoded protein is CASSLLGLAGAYEQYF.

The genes are TRBV14 and TRBJ2-5; D is ambiguous. The CDR3 sequence is 16 residues long. V was shortened by 0 bases and J by 4 bases, with 15 bases between the two germline ends. From germline, CDR1 is SGHDN and CDR2 FVKESK. This chain's CDR3 is CASSQEFGGHRETQYF. The CDR3 DNA follows: TGTGCCAGCAGCCAAGAATTCGGCGGTCATCGAGAGACCCAGTACTTC.